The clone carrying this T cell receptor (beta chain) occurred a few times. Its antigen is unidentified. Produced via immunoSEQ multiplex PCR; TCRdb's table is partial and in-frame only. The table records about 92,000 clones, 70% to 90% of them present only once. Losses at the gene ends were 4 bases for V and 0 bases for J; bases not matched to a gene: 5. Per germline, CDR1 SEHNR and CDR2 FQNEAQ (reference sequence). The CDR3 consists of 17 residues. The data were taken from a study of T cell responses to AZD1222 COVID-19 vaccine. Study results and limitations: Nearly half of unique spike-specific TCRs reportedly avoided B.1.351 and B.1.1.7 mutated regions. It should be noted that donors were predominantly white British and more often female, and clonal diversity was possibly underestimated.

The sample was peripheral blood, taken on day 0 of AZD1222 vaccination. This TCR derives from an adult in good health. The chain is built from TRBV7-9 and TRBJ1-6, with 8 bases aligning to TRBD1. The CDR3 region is CASSSTGVSSYNSPLHF. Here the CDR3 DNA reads TGTGCCAGCAGCTCGACAGGGGTTAGCTCCTATAATTCACCCCTCCACTTT.